The clone carrying this T cell receptor beta chain was recorded at least ten times. The antigen is undetermined. The data belong to a study of identical twins. Whole-study findings and limits: Insertions ran lower in abundant cord blood beta clonotypes, though not in memory repertoires.

The germline V gene encodes CDR1 LGHDT and CDR2 YNNKEL (reference sequence). This CDR3 is built from 16 residues. J gave up 2 bases and V 1 base, and 5 bases lay outside the gene matches. TCRdb analysed the 5' RACE reads with MiXCR anew, one entry per CDR3 protein. The sample carries 750,000 to 950,000 distinct CDR3 sequences, roughly 12% recorded once. This sample was shared with a second study, whose subject was yellow fever vaccine responses in identical twins. Per that study: Each twin's T cell response to the vaccine was reported to look partly convergent and partly personalized.

The sample consisted of PBMCs. The receptor's source is a woman between 18 and 29 years old in good health. This chain joins TRBV3-1 and TRBJ1-2; the match to TRBD1 covers 9 bases. CDR3 nucleotides: TGTGCCAGCAGCCAAGCCCCTGGGACAGGGAACTATGGCTACACCTTC. Encoded protein: CASSQAPGTGNYGYTF. Full variable domain (missing parts from reference TRBV3-1 and TRBJ1-2): DTAVSQTPKYLVTQMGNDKSIKCEQNLGHDTMYWYKQDSKKFLKIMFSYNNKELIINETVPNRFSPKSPDKAHLNLHINSLELGDSAVYFCASSQAPGTGNYGYTFGSGTRLTVV.